This T cell receptor beta chain was obtained from a study of human T cells and chemical hapten exposure. The time point: patch test 2, 6 weeks after DPC sensitization. The treatment here: therapeutic diphenylcyclopropenone sensitization with weekly scalp DPC. TCRdb recomputed calls from the RACE reads with MiXCR, one row per CDR3 protein. The sample has about 40,000 distinct CDR3 sequences, approximately 3.4% seen once. From germline, CDR1 is SEHNR and CDR2 FQNEAQ (reference sequence). The CDR3 loop spans 14 amino acids. V lost 3 bases, J lost 9 bases, and 5 bases stayed unmatched. The chain joins TRBV7-9 to TRBJ1-6; 7 bases line up with TRBD1. This sequence originates from a man aged 40-49 years with alopecia areata. Some clones in this sample may be carry-over from other donors' samples. The sequencing here drew on whole blood, taken in connection with sensitization to the hapten diphenylcyclopropenone (DPC). The DNA of the CDR3 is TGTGCCAGCAGCTTGGGGGACAGTGGTTCACCCCTCCACTTT. It specifies CASSLGDSGSPLHF. Full variable domain (outside the CDR3, taken from reference TRBV7-9 and TRBJ1-6): DTGVSQNPRHKITKRGQNVTFRCDPISEHNRLYWYRQTLGQGPEFLTYFQNEAQLEKSRLLSDRFSAERPKGSFSTLEIQRTEQGDSAMYLCASSLGDSGSPLHFGNGTRLTVT.